The 13 T cell receptor beta chains below all came from one sample that was sequenced in a study of cytomegalovirus exposure and HLA in healthy donors. The PCR used 60 Vbeta and 13 Jbeta primers. Clones were read by immunoSEQ multiplex PCR, and TCRdb kept only the in-frame ones, dropping some. The data show roughly 100,000 clones, around 63% seen once. Sample: PBMCs. The receptors shown here come from a human donor in good health.

This chain connects TRBV11-3 to TRBJ2-1; 13 bases align to TRBD2. J was trimmed by 7 bases and V by 5 bases; bases with no gene match: 5. The CDR3 covers 15 residues. CDR1 and CDR2 (germline): SGHNT, YENEEA. The CDR3 reads CASSRGLAGPNEQFF. CDR3 coding DNA: TGTGCCAGCAGCCGGGGACTAGCGGGACCGAATGAGCAGTTCTTC.

This clone was counted a few times. The genes are TRBV4-2 and TRBJ2-5; 11 nucleotides line up with TRBD2. V trimming: 1 base; J trimming: 4 bases; junction bases outside the gene matches: 5. Germline CDR1 reads LGHNA; CDR2 reads YNFKEQ. CDR3 length: 16 residues. CDR3 in DNA: TGTGCCAGCAGCCAAGCAATAGCGGGAGGGCTAGAGACCCAGTACTTC. The encoded protein is CASSQAIAGGLETQYF.

This chain uses TRBV6-6 with TRBJ2-1; possible D gene TRBD2, 5 bases. Germline V CDR1 and CDR2: MNHNY, SVGAGI (reference sequence). The CDR3 is 14 amino acids. V was trimmed by 3 bases and J by 3 bases, leaving 9 bases between them. This CDR3 reads CASSYVGGYNEQFF. The CDR3 DNA sequence: TGTGCCAGCAGTTATGTTGGAGGCTACAATGAGCAGTTCTTC.

This chain connects TRBV5-1 to TRBJ2-5; 7 positions agree with TRBD1. The trim removed 6 bases at V and 5 bases at J, leaving 10 bases unmatched. Germline V gives CDR1 SGHRS, CDR2 YFSETQ. The CDR3 sequence is 14 residues long. CDR3 nucleotides: TGCGCCAGCACCTCCTACAGGGGCGACGAGACCCAGTACTTC. Its protein is CASTSYRGDETQYF.

V is TRBV10-1 and J is TRBJ2-3; possibly TRBD2 for D (6 bases). The CDR3 has 14 amino acids. Germline V gene sequence: CDR1 WNHNN, CDR2 SYGVQD (reference sequence). Trimming shortened V by 5 bases and J by 5 bases, and 14 bases separated the two germline ends. The CDR3 DNA reads TGCGCCAGCAGTAGATCGGGAGAGTTAGATACGCAGTATTTT. It yields the protein CASSRSGELDTQYF.

The V gene is TRBV14, the J gene TRBJ1-3; D ambiguous. Trimming stripped 3 bases from V and 0 bases from J, with 15 bases between. This CDR3 comprises 17 residues. Germline CDR1 SGHDN, CDR2 FVKESK. The CDR3 spells CASSHPRGAISGNTIYF. The CDR3 bases are TGTGCCAGCAGCCACCCCCGCGGAGCTATCTCTGGAAACACCATATATTTT.

The CDR3 DNA reads TGTGCCAGCAGCCCCCTCAGGGGATCCCCCTACGAGCAGTACTTC. Residues: CASSPLRGSPYEQYF. The rearrangement joins TRBV7-2 to TRBJ2-7; possibly TRBD1 for D (6 bases). From germline, CDR1 is SGHTA and CDR2 FQGNSA. V dropped 5 bases and J dropped 2 bases, with 16 bases sitting between them. This CDR3 is built from 15 residues.

The rearrangement uses TRBV2 and TRBJ2-4, with 13 nucleotides matching TRBD2. From germline, CDR1 is SNHLY and CDR2 FYNNEI. The CDR3 extends over 17 amino acids. Trimming took 7 bases from V and 1 from J; bases not matched to a gene: 7. CDR3: CASMGTSGNAAKNIQYF. The CDR3 region has the DNA TGTGCCAGCATGGGGACTAGCGGGAATGCGGCCAAAAACATTCAGTACTTC.

The chain joins TRBV5-4 to TRBJ1-2; D remains ambiguous. Germline CDR1 reads SGHNT; CDR2 reads YYREEE (reference sequence). CDR3 size: 14 residues. The ends were cut back, 2 bases at V and 0 bases at J, with 8 bases in the middle. The CDR3 coding sequence is TGTGCCAGCAGCTTTTCGGGTGCTAACTATGGCTACACCTTC. Protein sequence: CASSFSGANYGYTF.

The rearrangement joins TRBV2 to TRBJ2-1, with TRBD2 identical over 7 bases. Germline V gene lookup returns CDR1 SNHLY and CDR2 FYNNEI. The CDR3 has 15 residues. V trimming: 6 bases; J trimming: 7 bases; junction bases outside the gene matches: 12. The CDR3 protein is CASRDMGGSRNEQFF. The CDR3 DNA sequence: TGTGCCAGCAGAGACATGGGCGGGAGTAGAAATGAGCAGTTCTTC.

The chain joins TRBV5-1 to TRBJ2-3, with TRBD2 identical over 16 bases. Germline CDR1 reads SGHRS; CDR2 reads YFSETQ. J gave up 3 bases and V 4 bases, and 11 bases lay outside the gene matches. The CDR3 extends over 19 amino acids. For the CDR3, the DNA is TGCGCCAGCAGCCGGGAGGGACTAGCGGGAGGGTCGAGTACAGATACGCAGTATTTT. This encodes CASSREGLAGGSSTDTQYF.

The J gene is TRBJ2-3, the V gene TRBV19; 8 bases fit TRBD2. V shed 1 base and J 0 bases; nucleotides not matched to a gene: 0. Per germline, CDR1 LNHDA and CDR2 SQIVND (reference sequence). This CDR3 has 15 amino acids. CDR3 in DNA: TGTGCCAGTAGTATAGCTAGCGGGAGCACAGATACGCAGTATTTT. Translating gives CASSIASGSTDTQYF.

Remarks on this clone: Other nucleotide sequences in the sample specify the same CDR3. The chain joins TRBV5-4 to TRBJ2-1, with D unresolved. Trimming stripped 0 bases from V and 4 bases from J, with 5 bases between. Germline lookup yields CDR1 SGHNT and CDR2 YYREEE (reference sequence). This CDR3 contains 13 residues. The CDR3 loop reads CASSLATYNEQFF. CDR3 DNA: TGTGCCAGCAGCTTGGCCACTTACAATGAGCAGTTCTTC.